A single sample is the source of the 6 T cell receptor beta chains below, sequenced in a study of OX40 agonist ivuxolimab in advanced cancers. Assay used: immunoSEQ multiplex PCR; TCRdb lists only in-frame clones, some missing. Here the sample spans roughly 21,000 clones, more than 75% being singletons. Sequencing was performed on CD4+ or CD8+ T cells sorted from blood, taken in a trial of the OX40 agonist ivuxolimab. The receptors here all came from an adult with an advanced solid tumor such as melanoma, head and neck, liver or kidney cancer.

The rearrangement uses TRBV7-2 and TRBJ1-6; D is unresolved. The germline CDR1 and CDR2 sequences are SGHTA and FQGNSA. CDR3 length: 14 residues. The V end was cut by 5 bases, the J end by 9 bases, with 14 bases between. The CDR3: CASSRKFHGSPLHF. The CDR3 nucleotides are TGTGCCAGCAGCCGGAAATTCCATGGTTCACCCCTCCACTTT.

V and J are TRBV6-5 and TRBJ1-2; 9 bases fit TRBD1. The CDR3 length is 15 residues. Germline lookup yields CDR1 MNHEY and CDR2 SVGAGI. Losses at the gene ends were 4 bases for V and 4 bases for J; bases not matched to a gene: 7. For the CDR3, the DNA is TGTGCCAGCAGTTTAAACACAGGGGGCGTCTATGGCTACACCTTC. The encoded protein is CASSLNTGGVYGYTF.

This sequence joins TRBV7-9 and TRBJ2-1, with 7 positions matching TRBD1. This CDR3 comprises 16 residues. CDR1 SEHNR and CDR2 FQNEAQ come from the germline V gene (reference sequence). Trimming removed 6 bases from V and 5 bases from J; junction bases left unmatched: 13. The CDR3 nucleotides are TGTGCCAGCAGACCTTACAGGGGCCCTAGTAACAATGAGCAGTTCTTC. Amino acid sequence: CASRPYRGPSNNEQFF.

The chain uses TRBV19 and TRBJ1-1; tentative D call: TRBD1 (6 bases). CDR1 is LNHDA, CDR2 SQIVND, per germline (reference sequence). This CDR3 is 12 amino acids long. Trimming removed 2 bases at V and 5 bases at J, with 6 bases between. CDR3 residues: CASSIRGTEAFF. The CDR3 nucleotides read TGTGCCAGTAGTATAAGGGGGACTGAAGCTTTCTTT.

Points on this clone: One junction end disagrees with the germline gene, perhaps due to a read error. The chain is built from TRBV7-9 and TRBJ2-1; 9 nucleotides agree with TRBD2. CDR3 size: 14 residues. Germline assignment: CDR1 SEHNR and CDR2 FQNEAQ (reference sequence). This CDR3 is CASSLAGPRVEQFF. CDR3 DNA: TGTGCCAGCAGCCTAGCGGGGCCCAGGGTTGAGCAGTTCTTC. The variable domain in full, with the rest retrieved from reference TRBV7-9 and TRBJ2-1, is DTGVSQNPRHKITKRGQNVTFRCDPISEHNRLYWYRQTLGQGPEFLTYFQNEAQLEKSRLLSDRFSAERPKGSFSTLEIQRTEQGDSAMYLCASSLAGPRVEQFFGPGTRLTVL.

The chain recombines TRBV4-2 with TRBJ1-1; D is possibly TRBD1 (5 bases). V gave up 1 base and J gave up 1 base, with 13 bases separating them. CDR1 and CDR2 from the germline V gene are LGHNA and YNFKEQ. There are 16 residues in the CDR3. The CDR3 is CASSQVSGGTNTEAFF. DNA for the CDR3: TGTGCCAGCAGCCAAGTTTCCGGGGGTACGAACACTGAAGCTTTCTTT.